The 10 T cell receptor beta chains below come from one sample, sequenced in a study of OX40 agonist ivuxolimab in advanced cancers. Profiled with immunoSEQ multiplex PCR; TCRdb holds only in-frame clones, not every one. The top ten hold approximately 11% of the sample, which has approximately 52,000 clones, around 88% seen once. Sample: CD4+ or CD8+ T cells sorted from blood, taken in a trial of the OX40 agonist ivuxolimab. These receptors were collected from an adult with an advanced solid tumor such as melanoma, head and neck, liver or kidney cancer.

This clone was counted between two and nine times. Other DNA sequences within the sample encode an identical CDR3. The V and J genes are TRBV6-5 and TRBJ2-1; 7 positions match TRBD2. V trimming: 0 bases; J trimming: 4 bases; junction bases outside the gene matches: 3. The germline V gene has CDR1 MNHEY and CDR2 SVGAGI. The CDR3 sequence is 15 residues long. This chain's CDR3 is CASSYSGGGYNEQFF. For the CDR3, the DNA is TGTGCCAGCAGTTACTCGGGGGGGGGTTACAATGAGCAGTTCTTC.

The chain joins TRBV15 to TRBJ2-1; D call uncertain. There are 17 residues in the CDR3. The V gene lost 1 base and the J gene lost 0 bases, with 13 bases spanning the gap. The germline gives CDR1 LNHNV, CDR2 YYDKDF (reference sequence). The CDR3 coding sequence is TGTGCCACCAGCAGAGTAGGCGCACAAAGCTCCTACAATGAGCAGTTCTTC. As protein: CATSRVGAQSSYNEQFF.

The rearrangement uses TRBV7-9 and TRBJ1-5; the match to TRBD1 covers 7 bases. Germline trimming cut 5 bases from V and 4 bases from J; bases unmatched to any gene: 8. The CDR3 contains 15 residues. Per the germline V gene, CDR1 is SEHNR and CDR2 is FQNEAQ (reference sequence). The DNA for the CDR3 is TGTGCCAGCAGCGGTGGACAGGACACTAATCAGCCCCAGCATTTT. Its protein is CASSGGQDTNQPQHF.

V is TRBV11-1 and J is TRBJ2-1; D is unresolved. This CDR3 contains 11 residues. Trimming shortened V by 5 bases and J by 10 bases, and 9 bases separated the two germline ends. Germline assignment: CDR1 SGHAT and CDR2 FQDESV (reference sequence). CDR3: CASSRKVEQFF. CDR3 coding DNA: TGTGCCAGCAGCAGAAAAGTCGAGCAGTTCTTC.

This rearrangement joins TRBV6-5 to TRBJ1-5; D unresolved. V lost 3 bases and J lost 7, with 13 bases in between. Germline CDR1 is MNHEY and CDR2 is SVGAGI. CDR3 length: 14 residues. The CDR3 DNA sequence: TGTGCCAGCAGTTATGGTCGGGGTGTCCAGCCCCAGCATTTT. This gives the protein CASSYGRGVQPQHF.

The chain couples TRBV19 to TRBJ1-5; 8 bases fit TRBD1. V lost 3 bases, J lost 3 bases, and 7 bases stayed unmatched. In germline, CDR1 is LNHDA, CDR2 SQIVND (reference sequence). The CDR3 is made up of 16 amino acids. CDR3 sequence reads: CASSMWGQDNNQPQHF. The CDR3 DNA reads TGTGCCAGTAGTATGTGGGGACAGGATAACAATCAGCCCCAGCATTTT.

On this clone itself: Other DNA sequences of this sample code for an identical CDR3. The chain has TRBV9 and TRBJ1-1; D is possibly TRBD1 (5 bases). Germline V gene data show CDR1 as SGDLS and CDR2 as YYNGEE. Between the trimmed V and J ends, which lost 0 bases and 3 bases, there was a span of 6 bases. The CDR3 is 13 amino acids. CDR3 sequence: CASSVGGDTEAFF. The CDR3 nucleotides read TGTGCCAGCAGCGTAGGGGGGGACACTGAAGCTTTCTTT. Drawing the rest from reference TRBV9 and TRBJ1-1, the complete variable domain is DSGVTQTPKHLITATGQRVTLRCSPRSGDLSVYWYQQSLDQGLQFLIQYYNGEERAKGNILERFSAQQFPDLHSELNLSSLELGDSALYFCASSVGGDTEAFFGQGTRLTVV.

The chain employs TRBV6-1 and TRBJ2-1; D remains ambiguous. With 7 bases removed from V and 9 bases from J, the gap between germline ends came to 13 bases. This CDR3 is 12 amino acids long. From germline, CDR1 is MNHNS and CDR2 SASEGT. This CDR3 is CASIGLGPEQFF. CDR3 DNA: TGTGCCAGCATCGGGCTTGGCCCTGAGCAGTTCTTC.

This chain uses TRBV4-2 with TRBJ2-1, with D perhaps matching TRBD1 or TRBD2 (5 bases each). The CDR3 contains 13 residues. The ends were cut back, 5 bases at V and 16 bases at J, with 21 bases in the middle. CDR1 is LGHNA, CDR2 YNFKEQ, per germline. The CDR3 DNA reads TGTGCCAGCAGCTTAGGAGTAGGGACGCTTGCTTTCTTC. Its protein is CASSLGVGTLAFF.

The chain uses TRBV19 and TRBJ1-5, with no clear D. Trimming left V 2 bases short and J 0 bases short, with 8 bases between. The CDR3 totals 15 residues. Germline CDR1 LNHDA, CDR2 SQIVND (reference sequence). CDR3 sequence (DNA): TGTGCCAGTAGTATAAATACCCATAGCAATCAGCCCCAGCATTTT. Its translation is CASSINTHSNQPQHF.